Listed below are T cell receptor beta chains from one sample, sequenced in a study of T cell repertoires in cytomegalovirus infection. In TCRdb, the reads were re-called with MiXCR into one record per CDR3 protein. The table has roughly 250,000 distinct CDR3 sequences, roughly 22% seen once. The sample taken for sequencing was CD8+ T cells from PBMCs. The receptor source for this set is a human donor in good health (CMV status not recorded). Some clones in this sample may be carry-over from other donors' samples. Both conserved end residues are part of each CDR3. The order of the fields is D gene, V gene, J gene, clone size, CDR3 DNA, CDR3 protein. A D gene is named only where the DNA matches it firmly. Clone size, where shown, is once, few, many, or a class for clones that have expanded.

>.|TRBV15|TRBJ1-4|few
TGTGCCACCAGCAGAGATGGGGGGACTAATGAAAAACTGTTTTTT
CATSRDGGTNEKLFF
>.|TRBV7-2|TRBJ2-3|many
TGTGCCAGCAGCCCGGTACCTACAGATACGCAGTATTTT
CASSPVPTDTQYF
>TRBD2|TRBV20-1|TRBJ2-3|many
TGCAGTGCCAACCAAGGGTTGGAGCGGGGGGCTAGCACAGATACGCAGTATTTT
CSANQGLERGASTDTQYF
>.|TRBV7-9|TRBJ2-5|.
TGTGCCAGCAGCTTGGCGGTTCGGTTGGAAGAGACCCAGTACTTC
CASSLAVRLEETQYF
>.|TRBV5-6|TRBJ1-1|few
TGTGCCAGCAGCTTGGACATGGAAATAAAAGAAGCTTTCTTT
CASSLDMEIKEAFF
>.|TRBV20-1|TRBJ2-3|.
TGCAGTGCTAGAGATGTGCTGTTGGCAGATACGCAGTATTTT
CSARDVLLADTQYF
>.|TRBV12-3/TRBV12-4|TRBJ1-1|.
TGTGCCAGCAGCCCGGGGGCACGACTGAACACTGAAGCTTTCTTT
CASSPGARLNTEAFF
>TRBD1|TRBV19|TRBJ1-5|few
TGTGCCAGTAGCGCGGTCGGGACAGGGGATTTGAGGCAGCCCCAGCATTTT
CASSAVGTGDLRQPQHF
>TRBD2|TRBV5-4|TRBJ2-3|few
TGTGCCAGCAGCTCCGGGACTAGCTTTGGAGATACGCAGTATTTT
CASSSGTSFGDTQYF
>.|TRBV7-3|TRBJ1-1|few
TGTGCCAGCAGCGCAGAGAGGAACACTGAAGCTTTCTTT
CASSAERNTEAFF
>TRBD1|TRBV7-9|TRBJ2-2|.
TGTGCCAGCAGCCCACCGGACAGGGGCGCGAACACCGGGGAGCTGTTTTTT
CASSPPDRGANTGELFF
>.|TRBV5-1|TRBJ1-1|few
TGCGCCAGCAGCCGGCGGGGTGAGGTGAACACTGAAGCTTTCTTT
CASSRRGEVNTEAFF
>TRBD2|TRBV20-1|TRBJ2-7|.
TGCAGTACCCGGGAGGTGGGCCACGAGCAGTACTTC
CSTREVGHEQYF
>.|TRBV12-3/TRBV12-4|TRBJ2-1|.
TGTGCCAGCAGTTTCGGGTCCAATGAGCAGTTCTTC
CASSFGSNEQFF
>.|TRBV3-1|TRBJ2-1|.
TGTGCCAGCAGCCAAGCTCTTACAGGAGATGACAATGAGCAGTTCTTC
CASSQALTGDDNEQFF
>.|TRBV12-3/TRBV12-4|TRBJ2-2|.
TGTGCCAGCACCCTAGGGGTCCTCACCGGGGAGCTGTTTTTT
CASTLGVLTGELFF
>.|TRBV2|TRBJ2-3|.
TGTGCCAGCAGTGAAGTTGTAGGCTCAGATACGCAGTATTTT
CASSEVVGSDTQYF
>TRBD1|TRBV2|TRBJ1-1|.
TGTGCCAGCAATTTCCCGGGACAGGGGGCGGACACTGAAGCTTTCTTT
CASNFPGQGADTEAFF
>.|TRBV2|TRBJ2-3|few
TGTGCCAGCAGTGTTTTTTCGTGGGGAACAGATACGCAGTATTTT
CASSVFSWGTDTQYF
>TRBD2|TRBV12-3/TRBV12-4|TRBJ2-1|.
TGTGCCAGCAGCCCCTGGCGGGGGATGCTTTCCAATGAGCAGTTCTTC
CASSPWRGMLSNEQFF
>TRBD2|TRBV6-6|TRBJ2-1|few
TGTGCCAGCAGTCCCGAAGGACTAGCGGGTACCTTCTACAATGAGCAGTTCTTC
CASSPEGLAGTFYNEQFF
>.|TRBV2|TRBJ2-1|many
TGTGCCAGCACGGACTCTATCTCCTACAATGAGCAGTTCTTC
CASTDSISYNEQFF
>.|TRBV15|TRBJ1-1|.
TGTGCCACCAGCAGCCTAGTATGGGGGTACACTGAAGCTTTCTTT
CATSSLVWGYTEAFF
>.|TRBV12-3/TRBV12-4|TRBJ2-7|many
TGTGCCAGCAGCCCTGTAGGGGGGTTGACCTACGAGCAGTACTTC
CASSPVGGLTYEQYF
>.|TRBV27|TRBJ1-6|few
TGTGCCACCGGACAGCGTAATTCACCCCTCCACTTT
CATGQRNSPLHF
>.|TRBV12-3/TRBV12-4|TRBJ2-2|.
TGTGCCAGCTTCAAGACCGGGGAGCTGTTTTTT
CASFKTGELFF
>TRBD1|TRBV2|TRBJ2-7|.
TGTGCCACCTTTGGGGACAGGACGACCTACGAGCAGTACTTC
CATFGDRTTYEQYF
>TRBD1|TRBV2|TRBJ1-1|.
TGTGCCAGCTGCCTGGGACAGGGGGTTGAGGCTTTCTTT
CASCLGQGVEAFF
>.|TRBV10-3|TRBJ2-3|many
TGTGCCATCAGTGAGATGTGGAGGGGCGAGAGCACGAGCACAGATACGCAGTATTTT
CAISEMWRGESTSTDTQYF
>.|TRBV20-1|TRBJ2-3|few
TGCAGTGCTAGAGGAAGTCACCGGGACTCCAGCACAGATACGCAGTATTTT
CSARGSHRDSSTDTQYF
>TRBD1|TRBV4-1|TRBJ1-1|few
TGCGCCAGCAGCCCTGGGACAGCAGTCAAAGCTTTCTTT
CASSPGTAVKAFF
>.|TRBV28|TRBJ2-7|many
TGTGCCAGCAGTTACGGGGGTCCCGAGCAGTACTTC
CASSYGGPEQYF
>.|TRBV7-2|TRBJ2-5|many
TGTGCCAGCAGCCGGGCCGGGCAAGAGACCCAGTACTTC
CASSRAGQETQYF
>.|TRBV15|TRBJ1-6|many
TGTGCCACCAGCAGAGGTGGCAATTCACCCCTCCACTTT
CATSRGGNSPLHF
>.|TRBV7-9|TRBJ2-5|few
TGTGCCAGCAGCTTAGCTGTGGAAGAGACCCAGTACTTC
CASSLAVEETQYF
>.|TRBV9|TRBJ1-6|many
TGTGCCAGCAGCGTAGCCGATTCCTATAATTCACCCCTCCACTTT
CASSVADSYNSPLHF
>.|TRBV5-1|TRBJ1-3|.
TGCGCCAGCAGCTTGGGGCAGGACTACTCTGGTAACACCATATATTTT
CASSLGQDYSGNTIYF
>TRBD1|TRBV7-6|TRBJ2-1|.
TGTGCCAGCAGCCCCGACAGGGGGGACTACAATGAGCAGTTCTTC
CASSPDRGDYNEQFF
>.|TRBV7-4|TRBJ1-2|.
TGTGCCAGCAGCTCATGGGACGGCGTCAATGGCTACACCTTC
CASSSWDGVNGYTF
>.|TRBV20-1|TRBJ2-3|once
TGCAGTGCTAGAGATTCTCCTACGGGACTCACAGATACGCAGTATTTT
CSARDSPTGLTDTQYF
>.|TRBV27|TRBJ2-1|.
TGTGCCAGCAGTCCGGAATTTAGCTCCTACAATGAGCAGTTCTTC
CASSPEFSSYNEQFF
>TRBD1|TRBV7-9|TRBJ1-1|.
TGTGCCAGCAGCCGACCGGGACAGGGGATCACTGAAGCTTTCTTT
CASSRPGQGITEAFF
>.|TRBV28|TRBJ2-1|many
TGTGCCAGCAGTGCGGGACCCTACAATGAGCAGTTCTTC
CASSAGPYNEQFF
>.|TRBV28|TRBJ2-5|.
TGTGCCAGCAGTTTATCTTTCCAGGGGGAGACCCAGTACTTC
CASSLSFQGETQYF
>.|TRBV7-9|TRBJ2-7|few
TGTGCCAGCAGCCCGAAACAGGAAACCTACGAGCAGTACTTC
CASSPKQETYEQYF
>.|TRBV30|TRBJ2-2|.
TGTGCCTGGAACAGGGTTAGGAACACCGGGGAGCTGTTTTTT
CAWNRVRNTGELFF
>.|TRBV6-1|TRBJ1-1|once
TGTGCCAGCAGAGATGGGCCTATGAACACTGAAGCTTTCTTT
CASRDGPMNTEAFF
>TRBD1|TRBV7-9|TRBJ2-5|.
TGTGCCAGCAGCTCCCGACAGGGTAAAGAGACCCAGTACTTC
CASSSRQGKETQYF